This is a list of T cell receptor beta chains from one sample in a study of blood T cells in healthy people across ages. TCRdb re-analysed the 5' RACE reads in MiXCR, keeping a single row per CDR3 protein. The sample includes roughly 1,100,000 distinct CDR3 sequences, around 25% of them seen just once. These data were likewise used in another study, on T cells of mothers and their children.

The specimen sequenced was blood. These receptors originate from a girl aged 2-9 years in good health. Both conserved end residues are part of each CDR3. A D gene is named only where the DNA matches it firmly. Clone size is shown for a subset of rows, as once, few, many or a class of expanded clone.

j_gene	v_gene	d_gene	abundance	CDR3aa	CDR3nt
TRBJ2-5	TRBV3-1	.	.	CASSQRGARTKETQYF	TGTGCCAGCAGCCAAAGAGGAGCTCGGACTAAAGAGACCCAGTACTTC
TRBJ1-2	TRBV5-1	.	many	CASSLAPGNYGYTF	TGCGCCAGCAGCTTGGCTCCAGGGAACTATGGCTACACCTTC
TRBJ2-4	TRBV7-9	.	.	CASSPLIYVAAKNIQYF	TGTGCCAGCAGCCCCCTTATCTATGTGGCGGCCAAAAACATTCAGTACTTC
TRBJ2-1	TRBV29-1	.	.	CSVVNYLLIGNEQFF	TGCAGCGTTGTTAACTATCTCCTTATTGGCAATGAGCAGTTCTTC
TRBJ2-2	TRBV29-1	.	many	CSVSNPDRTLTGELFF	TGCAGCGTTTCTAATCCCGACAGGACACTCACCGGGGAGCTGTTTTTT
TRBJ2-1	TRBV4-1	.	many	CASSQEGNEQFF	TGCGCCAGCAGCCAAGAGGGGAATGAGCAGTTCTTC
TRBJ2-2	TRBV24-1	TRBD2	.	CASNSGYNTGELFF	TGTGCCTCCAATAGCGGGTATAACACCGGGGAGCTGTTTTTT
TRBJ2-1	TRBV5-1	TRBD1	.	CASRQQGTGNNEQFF	TGCGCCAGCAGGCAACAGGGGACAGGGAACAACGAGCAGTTCTTC
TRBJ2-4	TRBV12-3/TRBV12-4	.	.	CASSLRLTGSKNIQYF	TGTGCCAGCAGTCTGAGATTAACCGGGTCGAAAAACATTCAGTACTTC
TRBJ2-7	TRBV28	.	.	CASFGWDTGEQYF	TGTGCCAGCTTCGGGTGGGACACCGGCGAGCAGTACTTC
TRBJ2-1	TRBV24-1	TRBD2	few	CATSELLAGENNEQFF	TGTGCCACCAGTGAGCTACTAGCGGGGGAGAACAATGAGCAGTTCTTC
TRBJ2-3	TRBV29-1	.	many	CSVLSDTQYF	TGCAGCGTGTTGTCGGATACGCAGTATTTT
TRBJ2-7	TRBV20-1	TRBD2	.	CSATAQPGLINEQYF	TGCAGTGCTACTGCCCAACCGGGACTAATAAACGAGCAGTACTTC
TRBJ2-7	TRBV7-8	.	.	CASSPRPGRAAYEQYF	TGTGCCAGCAGCCCAAGGCCGGGGCGGGCGGCCTACGAGCAGTACTTC
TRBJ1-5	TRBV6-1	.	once	CASKPGWLGNQPQHF	TGTGCCAGCAAACCCGGATGGTTGGGCAATCAGCCCCAGCATTTT
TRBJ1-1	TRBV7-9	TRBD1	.	CASRPKGTGANTEAFF	TGTGCCAGCAGGCCCAAAGGGACAGGGGCGAACACTGAAGCTTTCTTT
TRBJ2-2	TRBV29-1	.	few	CSVEGVGSGELFF	TGCAGCGTTGAAGGGGTCGGGTCCGGGGAGCTGTTTTTT
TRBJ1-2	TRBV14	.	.	CASSQNPYYGYTF	TGTGCCAGCAGCCAAAACCCTTATTATGGCTACACCTTC
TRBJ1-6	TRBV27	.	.	CASKPRDYSPLHF	TGTGCCAGCAAGCCGAGGGACTATTCACCCCTCCACTTT
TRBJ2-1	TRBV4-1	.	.	CASSQGGTDWVNEQFF	TGCGCCAGCAGCCAAGGAGGAACCGATTGGGTCAATGAGCAGTTCTTC
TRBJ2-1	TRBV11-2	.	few	CASSLGEPGLQIYNEQFF	TGTGCCAGCAGCTTAGGGGAGCCGGGACTCCAGATATACAATGAGCAGTTCTTC
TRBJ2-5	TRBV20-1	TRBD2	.	CSARDDRDYQETQYF	TGCAGTGCTAGAGACGACCGGGACTATCAAGAGACCCAGTACTTC
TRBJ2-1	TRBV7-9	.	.	CASSSANQGNEQFF	TGTGCCAGCAGCTCAGCAAATCAAGGGAATGAGCAGTTCTTC
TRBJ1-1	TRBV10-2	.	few	CASSEWRAAEAFF	TGCGCCAGCAGTGAGTGGAGGGCTGCTGAAGCTTTCTTT
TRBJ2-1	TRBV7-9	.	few	CASSPARLGSDEQFF	TGTGCCAGCAGCCCAGCCCGACTAGGCTCAGATGAGCAGTTCTTC
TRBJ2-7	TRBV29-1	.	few	CSVVMDEQYF	TGCAGCGTCGTCATGGACGAGCAGTACTTC
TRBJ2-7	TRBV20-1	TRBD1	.	CSISRTGEIYEQYF	TGCAGTATAAGCAGAACAGGGGAGATCTACGAGCAGTACTTC
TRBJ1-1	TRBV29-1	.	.	CSVLEQGKAFF	TGCAGCGTCCTCGAACAGGGAAAAGCTTTCTTT
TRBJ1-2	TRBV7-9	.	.	CASSFDKGWSGYTF	TGTGCCAGCAGCTTCGATAAGGGTTGGAGCGGCTACACCTTC
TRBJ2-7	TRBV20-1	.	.	CSATDPAYEQYF	TGCAGTGCAACCGACCCCGCCTACGAGCAGTACTTC
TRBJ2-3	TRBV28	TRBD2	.	CASSYFPGSFGGADTQYF	TGTGCCAGCAGTTATTTCCCCGGGAGCTTCGGGGGGGCAGATACGCAGTATTTT
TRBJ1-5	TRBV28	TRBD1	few	CASSYPDRAVNQPQHF	TGTGCCAGCAGTTATCCGGACAGGGCGGTCAATCAGCCCCAGCATTTT
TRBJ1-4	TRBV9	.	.	CASNSQGEKLFF	TGTGCCAGCAACTCTCAAGGGGAAAAACTGTTTTTT
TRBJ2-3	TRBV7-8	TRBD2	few	CASSLGLAGGPHTDTQYF	TGTGCCAGCAGCTTAGGACTAGCGGGGGGCCCGCACACAGATACGCAGTATTTT
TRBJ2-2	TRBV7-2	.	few	CASSFYGTSGPGELFF	TGTGCCAGCAGCTTCTACGGGACCTCAGGACCCGGGGAGCTGTTTTTT
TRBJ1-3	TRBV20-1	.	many	CSAREGNGNTIYF	TGCAGTGCTAGAGAGGGTAATGGAAACACCATATATTTT
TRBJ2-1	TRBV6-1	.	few	CASMTLESNEQFF	TGTGCCAGCATGACACTAGAAAGTAATGAGCAGTTCTTC
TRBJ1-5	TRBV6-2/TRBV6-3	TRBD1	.	CASSSWGTGGFQPQHF	TGTGCCAGCAGTTCTTGGGGGACAGGGGGTTTTCAGCCCCAGCATTTT
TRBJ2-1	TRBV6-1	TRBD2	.	CASRVAGASYNEQFF	TGTGCCAGCAGAGTAGCGGGGGCCTCCTACAATGAGCAGTTCTTC
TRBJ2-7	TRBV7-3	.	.	CASSIGPTNYEQYF	TGTGCCAGCAGCATAGGACCAACGAACTACGAGCAGTACTTC
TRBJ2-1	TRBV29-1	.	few	CSVEGVNPQQFF	TGCAGCGTTGAAGGAGTCAACCCTCAGCAGTTCTTC
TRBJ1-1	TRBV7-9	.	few	CASRTGDTEAFF	TGCGCCAGCAGAACCGGGGACACTGAAGCTTTCTTT